This TCR beta chain comes out of a study of blood T cell repertoires in COVID-19. Germline CDR1 WNHNN, CDR2 SYGVQD (reference sequence). The CDR3 spans 14 residues. Trimming pared 7 bases from V and 6 bases from J, leaving 16 bases between. Methods used by the authors: Using reference gene primer amplification, nucleated cell counts were estimated. Produced via immunoSEQ multiplex PCR; TCRdb's table is partial and in-frame only. V, J and clone size are taken as reported in that table, and D and trimming were inferred from the DNA itself. The profile covers about 140,000 clones, with 76% appearing a single time and around 4% taken by the ten largest.

V and J are TRBV10-1 and TRBJ2-1, with D unresolved. Sequencing was done on a sample of peripheral blood. The sequence was collected from a man aged 55 to 69 with acute or convalescent COVID-19. The DNA for the CDR3 is TGCGCCAGCAAGGAGACCCCTACGTCCAATGAGCAGTTCTTC. Its protein product is CASKETPTSNEQFF.